These 18 T cell receptor beta chains were all obtained from the same sample, sequenced in a study of T cell repertoires in cytomegalovirus infection (dated by TCRdb to the late 2010s). The label giving this sample's treatment or condition can be read as: in vitro stimulation with specific CMV peptide epitopes to enrich CMV-specific T cells. TCRdb records Illumina HiSeq 1500 as the sequencer. The public reads were run again by TCRdb, first through fastp at Q25 and then through MiXCR, and only productive beta chains were kept. Each entry is one CDR3 protein sequence, shown with its most common DNA and genes. The sample table lists about 890,000 distinct CDR3 sequences, around a third of them with a count of one. The top ten clonotypes cover over 12% of the sample. No antigen is known for these receptors. This specimen was cultured CD8+ T cells from PBMCs, taken from culture after CMV antigen stimulation. Receptors were obtained from a human donor in good health (CMV status not recorded). Some clones in this sample may be carry-over from other donors' samples.

The chain joins TRBV7-9 to TRBJ2-3, with 11 bases matching TRBD2. With V trimmed by 3 bases and J by 4 bases, 12 bases remained unmatched. Germline CDR1 SEHNR, CDR2 FQNEAQ (reference sequence). The CDR3 runs to 18 residues. For the CDR3, the DNA is TGTGCCAGCAGCTTGGGGTCTCTAGCGGGGGGACGGGCAGATACGCAGTATTTT. It translates to CASSLGSLAGGRADTQYF.

This clonotype was found a few times. J is TRBJ1-1 and V is TRBV11-2; TRBD1 matches 10 bases. In germline, CDR1 is SGHAT, CDR2 FQNNGV. V trimming: 4 bases; J trimming: 4 bases; junction bases outside the gene matches: 6. CDR3 length: 15 amino acids. The CDR3 reads CASSSWDRGGTEAFF. The CDR3 nucleotides are TGTGCCAGCAGCTCGTGGGACAGGGGCGGCACTGAAGCTTTCTTT.

The rearrangement joins TRBV11-2 to TRBJ1-1; D is ambiguous. Germline V gene sequence: CDR1 SGHAT, CDR2 FQNNGV. Trimming shortened V by 3 bases and J by 1 base, and 12 bases separated the two germline ends. This CDR3 has 15 residues. CDR3 region: CASSFRGRRNTEAFF. DNA for the CDR3: TGTGCCAGCAGCTTCCGCGGCCGGAGGAACACTGAAGCTTTCTTT. Full variable domain (remainder filled in from reference TRBV11-2 and TRBJ1-1): EAGVAQSPRYKIIEKRQSVAFWCNPISGHATLYWYQQILGQGPKLLIQFQNNGVVDDSQLPKDRFSAERLKGVDSTLKIQPAKLEDSAVYLCASSFRGRRNTEAFFGQGTRLTVV.

The chain has TRBV7-8 and TRBJ2-3, with 8 bases aligning to TRBD1. CDR3 length: 14 residues. V lost 6 bases, J lost 4 bases, and 6 bases stayed unmatched. The germline V gene has CDR1 SGHVS and CDR2 FQNEAQ. CDR3 residues: CASSPDRGADTQYF. The CDR3 DNA reads as TGTGCCAGCAGTCCAGACAGGGGAGCAGATACGCAGTATTTT.

V gene TRBV19 combines with J gene TRBJ1-2; perhaps TRBD1 as D (5 bases). The CDR3 has 13 amino acids. Germline V gene sequence: CDR1 LNHDA, CDR2 SQIVND (reference sequence). V was pared by 7 bases and J by 8 bases, with 17 bases between. CDR3 coding DNA: TGTGCCAGTACCCGAACATTTGGGGACGGCTACACCTTC. Protein sequence: CASTRTFGDGYTF.

This clonotype was seen ten or more times. CDR3 loop: CASSQVGGSSYEQYF. The CDR3 coding sequence is TGCGCCAGCAGCCAAGTTGGGGGCTCTTCCTACGAGCAGTACTTC. The chain joins TRBV4-1 to TRBJ2-7; a possible D gene is TRBD1 (6 bases). The CDR3 runs 15 residues. Germline V CDR1 and CDR2: MGHRA, YSYEKL. V lost 1 base, J lost 1 base, and 11 bases lay in between.

This clonotype appeared a few times. The chain employs TRBV27 and TRBJ2-1; 11 bases map to TRBD2. The CDR3 has 12 residues. Germline CDR1 MNHEY, CDR2 SMNVEV (reference sequence). Trimming took 6 bases from V and 15 from J; bases not matched to a gene: 7. CDR3 sequence: CASSRSGGATFF. CDR3 in DNA: TGTGCCAGCAGCCGTAGCGGGGGGGCCACGTTCTTC.

This clonotype has a handful of counts. The chain links TRBV27 to TRBJ2-1; D is perhaps TRBD2 (8 bases). CDR1 and CDR2 from the germline V gene are MNHEY and SMNVEV (reference sequence). The CDR3 loop spans 17 amino acids. V was pared by 6 bases and J by 7 bases, with 25 bases between. CDR3: CASSTRGGTVIGNEQFF. In nucleotides, the CDR3 is TGTGCCAGCAGCACACGCGGGGGGACAGTTATAGGAAATGAGCAGTTCTTC.

The rearrangement joins TRBV9 to TRBJ2-7; no definite D call. The CDR3 sequence is 14 residues long. The germline V gene has CDR1 SGDLS and CDR2 YYNGEE. Trimming shortened V by 4 bases and J by 1 base, and 12 bases separated the two germline ends. The CDR3 DNA is TGTGCCAGCAGCCCCCCAGCCTATTCCTACGAGCAGTACTTC. It codes for CASSPPAYSYEQYF.

The V and J genes are TRBV2 and TRBJ1-4; a possible D gene is TRBD1 (5 bases). Germline CDR1 is SNHLY and CDR2 is FYNNEI. This CDR3 is 18 amino acids long. V was shortened by 6 bases and J by 0 bases, with 20 bases between the two germline ends. The CDR3 sequence: CASSIRQTIRATNEKLFF. The CDR3 DNA follows: TGTGCCAGCAGCATAAGACAGACCATTCGTGCAACTAATGAAAAACTGTTTTTT.

Remarks on this clonotype: The junction does not match germline at one end; this may be a read error. V and J are TRBV12-3 or TRBV12-4 and TRBJ2-1; possible D gene TRBD1, 6 bases. This CDR3 region has 14 residues. CDR3 DNA sequence: TGTGCCAGCAGTCTGCCTTGGACAGACAATGAGCGGTTCTTC. Amino acid sequence: CASSLPWTDNERFF.

CDR3 coding DNA: TGCAGCGTTGAAGAGGAGACAGCCTACGAGCAGTACTTC. Translated, it gives CSVEEETAYEQYF. The chain employs TRBV29-1 and TRBJ2-7; the D gene is possibly TRBD1 (5 bases). The V end lost 0 bases, the J end lost 2 bases, and 8 bases lay between the germline ends. The CDR3 has 13 residues. In germline, CDR1 is SQVTM, CDR2 ANQGSEA.

The chain couples TRBV25-1 to TRBJ2-2; the match to TRBD1 covers 8 bases. J was trimmed by 2 bases and V by 6 bases; bases with no gene match: 5. Germline-derived CDR1 and CDR2 are MGHDK and SYGVNS. CDR3 size: 15 residues. DNA of the CDR3: TGTGCCAGCAGCCGGGACAGGTTTAACACCGGGGAGCTGTTTTTT. The encoded protein is CASSRDRFNTGELFF.

The table lists this clonotype with a few counts. V gene TRBV2 combines with J gene TRBJ2-5, with D unclear. There are 12 residues in the CDR3. Trimming shortened V by 6 bases and J by 5 bases, and 10 bases separated the two germline ends. Germline CDR1 is SNHLY and CDR2 is FYNNEI. The CDR3: CASRPGVETQYF. The CDR3 region has the DNA TGTGCCAGCAGACCCGGAGTGGAGACCCAGTACTTC.

This clonotype was seen more than once but under ten times. The rearrangement links TRBV5-4 to TRBJ2-1; 9 bases align to TRBD1. CDR1 is SGHNT, CDR2 YYREEE, per germline (reference sequence). There are 16 residues in the CDR3. Trimming at V came to 5 bases and at J to 3 bases, leaving 9 bases not matched to a gene. CDR3 amino acids: CASRLGQGISYNEQFF. The CDR3 coding sequence is TGTGCCAGCAGACTTGGACAGGGGATAAGCTACAATGAGCAGTTCTTC.

The chain employs TRBV12-3 or TRBV12-4 and TRBJ1-5; D not resolved. Between the trimmed V and J ends, which lost 4 bases and 5 bases, there was a span of 15 bases. CDR3 length: 15 amino acids. The CDR3 is CASSSSGQLHQPQHF. The CDR3 bases are TGTGCCAGCAGTTCGAGCGGGCAGCTCCATCAGCCCCAGCATTTT.

The chain employs TRBV9 and TRBJ1-2; no clear D. The CDR3 sequence is 14 residues long. The germline V gene has CDR1 SGDLS and CDR2 YYNGEE. V was clipped by 5 bases and J by 3 bases, with 14 bases between them. The chain's CDR3 is CASRNLGLDYGYTF. As DNA, the CDR3 is TGTGCCAGCAGGAACCTCGGCTTGGACTATGGCTACACCTTC.

This chain joins TRBV28 and TRBJ2-5; no clear D gene. Germline V CDR1 and CDR2: MDHEN, SYDVKM. The ends were cut back, 3 bases at V and 1 base at J, with 9 bases in the middle. The CDR3 covers 14 residues. The CDR3 region has the DNA TGTGCCAGCAGTTTGGCACAGTCCCAAGAGACCCAGTACTTC. Its protein is CASSLAQSQETQYF. Variable domain in full (rest from reference TRBV28 and TRBJ2-5): DVKVTQSSRYLVKRTGEKVFLECVQDMDHENMFWYRQDPGLGLRLIYFSYDVKMKEKGDIPEGYSVSREKKERFSLILESASTNQTSMYLCASSLAQSQETQYFGPGTRLLVL.